Sequencing of this TCR beta chain was carried out in a study of T cells in localized non-small cell lung cancer. Study results and caveats: Uninvolved adjacent lung showed peak T cell clonality, exceeding tumor.

Worth noting for this clone: What it recognizes is unknown. One junction end disagrees with the germline gene, perhaps due to a read error.

CDR1 and CDR2 (germline): SNHLY, FYNNEI. CDR3 length: 12 amino acids. Profiling relied on immunoSEQ multiplex PCR, and the TCRdb table lists in-frame clones only, not all of them. The data hold about 43,000 clones, with about 91% observed a single time. The V gene is TRBV2, the J gene TRBJ1-2; D gene ambiguous. The TCR was taken from a woman aged 40-69 years with stage II lung adenocarcinoma. This material consisted of PBMCs, taken before any cancer treatment. For the CDR3, the DNA is TGTGCCAGCGGTAGGGCTCGGTATGACTACACCTTC. It codes for CASGRARYDYTF. The full variable domain, rest sourced from reference TRBV2 and TRBJ1-2, is EPEVTQTPSHQVTQMGQEVILRCVPISNHLYFYWYRQILGQKVEFLVSFYNNEISEKSEIFDDQFSVERPDGSNFTLKIRSTKLEDSAMYFCASGRARYDYTFGSGTRLTVV.